This T cell receptor (beta chain) was recovered during a study of T-cell reconstitution after alpha-beta-depleted transplantation in children. The authors prepared the TCRbeta library with unique molecular identifiers. TCRdb reprocessed the PCR reads via MiXCR and lists one record per CDR3 protein. Here the sample spans some 600,000 distinct CDR3 sequences, over 15% being singletons. Germline V gene sequence: CDR1 MNHNY, CDR2 SVGAGI (reference sequence). Trimming removed 9 bases at V and 4 bases at J, with 12 bases between. There are 13 residues in the CDR3. This clonotype was counted between two and nine times.

The chain is built from TRBV6-6 and TRBJ2-2; D gene unclear. The TCR was taken from a human donor who donated a stem cell graft to a child with acute myeloid leukemia. Sequenced here: PBMCs from the stem cell graft donor, sampled from the stem cell graft. CDR3 region: CASNTLRTGELFF. CDR3 nucleotides: TGTGCCAGTAATACTTTACGCACCGGGGAGCTGTTTTTT.